This T cell receptor (beta chain) was sequenced in a study of T cells after yellow fever vaccination. About the research overall: Each low-cell-number fraction was prepared by means of SMART-Seq v4 Ultra Low Input.

The study, taken as a whole, reports: The study found a weaker secondary response that peaked faster, day 5 versus 15. The booster response re-showed most primary clones: approximately 95% CD4, around 87% CD8. Abundant clonotypes from the bulk population could get into FACS-sorted repertoires as contaminants.

With V trimmed by 2 bases and J by 0 bases, 5 bases remained unmatched. From germline, CDR1 is MNHEY and CDR2 SMNVEV (reference sequence). The CDR3 sequence is 16 residues long. TCRdb used MiXCR to reprocess the 5' RACE reads, holding one entry per CDR3 protein. This sample yields some 560,000 distinct CDR3 sequences, of which roughly 17% are seen a single time; roughly a sixth belongs to the top ten. With regard to this clonotype: The antigen remains undetermined.

This sequence joins TRBV27 and TRBJ1-1; 8 bases are shared with TRBD1. The starting material was PBMCs, obtained 5 days after the first yellow fever vaccination. The sequence was obtained from a man between 18 and 29 years old who received the YFV17D yellow fever vaccine. The chain's CDR3 is CASSLRTGRLNTEAFF. CDR3 in DNA: TGTGCCAGCAGTTTAAGGACAGGGAGGTTGAACACTGAAGCTTTCTTT.